This T cell receptor beta chain was retrieved from a study of blood T cell repertoires in COVID-19. Assay used: immunoSEQ multiplex PCR; TCRdb lists only in-frame clones, some missing. The table has a few hundred thousand clones, approximately 81% seen once. The CDR3 length is 15 residues. V lost 6 bases to trimming and J lost 1 base, with 15 bases between them. Germline lookup yields CDR1 LGHNT and CDR2 FRNRAP. Sequencing was performed on peripheral blood. The receptor's source is a woman of 80 years or more with acute or convalescent COVID-19. The chain links TRBV12-5 to TRBJ1-1; a weak D match, TRBD1 (6 bases). This CDR3 reads CASGGWGQENTEAFF. The DNA for the CDR3 is TGTGCTAGTGGGGGATGGGGGCAGGAGAACACTGAAGCTTTCTTT.